Below, 31 T cell receptor beta chains from the same sample are listed, as sequenced in a study of control samples from healthy donors and cancer patients. This table comes from immunoSEQ multiplex PCR, and its TCRdb copy is limited to in-frame clones, with some not included. The profile covers roughly 120,000 clones, with about 92% appearing a single time and 1.5% to 2% taken by the ten largest. Sequencing was done on a sample of PBMCs. These receptors originate from a man aged 50-60 years with head and neck cancer.

The J gene is TRBJ2-7, the V gene TRBV7-2, with D possibly TRBD1 on 5 matching bases. Trimming stripped 3 bases from V and 2 bases from J, with 8 bases between. Germline V gives CDR1 SGHTA, CDR2 FQGNSA. The CDR3 contains 13 residues. DNA of the CDR3: TGTGCCAGCAGCTTGCAGACAGCCTACGAGCAGTACTTC. This codes for CASSLQTAYEQYF.

This chain joins TRBV9 and TRBJ2-5, with D unresolved. The germline V gene encodes CDR1 SGDLS and CDR2 YYNGEE. The CDR3 contains 17 residues. Trimming removed 4 bases from V and 3 bases from J, with 22 bases in between. The CDR3 spells CASSPQTSLTYKETQYF. Here the CDR3 DNA reads TGTGCCAGCAGCCCACAAACCTCCCTGACGTACAAAGAGACCCAGTACTTC. Drawing the rest from reference TRBV9 and TRBJ2-5, the complete variable domain is DSGVTQTPKHLITATGQRVTLRCSPRSGDLSVYWYQQSLDQGLQFLIQYYNGEERAKGNILERFSAQQFPDLHSELNLSSLELGDSALYFCASSPQTSLTYKETQYFGPGTRLLVL.

This clone came up once. The J gene is TRBJ2-2, the V gene TRBV10-2; 14 positions match TRBD2. This CDR3 region has 17 residues. Germline CDR1 is WSHSY and CDR2 is SAAADI. The trim removed 9 bases at V and 3 bases at J, leaving 9 bases unmatched. CDR3 in amino acids: CARSAGTSGGHTGELFF. The CDR3 nucleotides read TGCGCCAGAAGCGCCGGGACTAGCGGGGGTCACACCGGGGAGCTGTTTTTT.

The chain has TRBV7-8 and TRBJ1-3; the D is unclear. Trimming shortened V by 1 base and J by 4 bases, and 11 bases separated the two germline ends. This CDR3 region has 15 residues. Looked up from germline, CDR1 is SGHVS and CDR2 is FQNEAQ. CDR3 bases: TGTGCCAGCAGCTTAGGGCCCTTGGTGGGAAACACCATATATTTT. It is translated as CASSLGPLVGNTIYF.

The CDR3 DNA reads TGTGCCAGCAGTGATGACAGGGGGGGCGCCTACGAGCAGTACTTC. This gives the protein CASSDDRGGAYEQYF. The rearrangement joins TRBV6-1 to TRBJ2-7; 9 positions agree with TRBD1. The V gene end was trimmed by 3 bases and the J gene end by 2 bases; junction bases not matched to a gene: 5. CDR3 length: 15 residues. Germline lookup yields CDR1 MNHNS and CDR2 SASEGT.

The chain links TRBV2 to TRBJ1-6; D possibly corresponds to TRBD1 (6 bases). Per germline, CDR1 SNHLY and CDR2 FYNNEI. V shed 6 bases and J shed 7 bases, with 19 bases lying between them. The CDR3 has 16 residues. CDR3 amino acids: CASSRPGAGGNSPLHF. Here the CDR3 DNA reads TGTGCCAGCAGCCGTCCAGGGGCCGGGGGGAATTCACCCCTCCACTTT.

This rearrangement joins TRBV3-1 (or the pseudogene TRBV3-2) to TRBJ1-5; D remains unclear. Germline lookup yields CDR1 LGHDT and CDR2 YNNKEL (reference sequence). Trimming pared 2 bases from V and 5 bases from J, leaving 16 bases between. CDR3 length: 16 residues. DNA of the CDR3: TGTGCCAGCAGCCAAAAAAGGACGGAAAACTATCAGCCCCAGCATTTT. It specifies CASSQKRTENYQPQHF.

This clone was counted a single time. V is TRBV7-2 and J is TRBJ2-2; possibly TRBD1 for D (6 bases). Looked up from germline, CDR1 is SGHTA and CDR2 is FQGNSA. The CDR3 covers 13 residues. V lost 8 bases and J 0 bases, leaving 7 bases between the germline ends. The CDR3, as DNA: TGTGCCAGCGGACAGCCGAACACCGGGGAGCTGTTTTTT. This gives the protein CASGQPNTGELFF.

The J gene is TRBJ2-2, the V gene TRBV6-4; D may be TRBD1 (6 bases). The CDR3 is 14 amino acids. Per the germline V gene, CDR1 is MRHNA and CDR2 is SNTAGT. V lost 5 bases and J 4 bases, leaving 11 bases between the germline ends. The CDR3 region has the DNA TGTGCCAGCAGTCGGACAGTCTTCACCGGGGAGCTGTTTTTT. This gives the protein CASSRTVFTGELFF.

The J gene is TRBJ1-2, the V gene TRBV4-3; 12 bases align to TRBD1. This CDR3 has 17 residues. Germline CDR1 LGHNA, CDR2 YSLEER. After removal of 4 bases from V and 3 bases from J, the junction contained 9 bases not matched to a gene. CDR3 residues: CASSPGTGGSSYYGYTF. The CDR3 DNA follows: TGCGCCAGCAGCCCCGGGACAGGGGGCAGTTCGTACTATGGCTACACCTTC.

The chain joins TRBV4-2 to TRBJ2-5; D not certain. Germline V gene lookup returns CDR1 LGHNA and CDR2 YNFKEQ. V shed 3 bases and J shed 5 bases, with 16 bases lying between them. The CDR3 spans 15 residues. This CDR3 is CASSQTRNLWETQYF. The DNA for the CDR3 is TGTGCCAGCAGCCAGACCAGAAATCTGTGGGAGACCCAGTACTTC.

The chain uses TRBV7-2 and TRBJ1-2; 7 positions match TRBD1. With 5 bases clipped from V and 8 bases from J, the junction kept 8 bases outside the gene matches. The CDR3 extends over 13 amino acids. Germline loops: CDR1 SGHTA, CDR2 FQGNSA. CDR3 sequence (DNA): TGTGCCAGCAGCCCCAGAAGGGGGCACGGCTACACCTTC. This encodes CASSPRRGHGYTF.

The gene calls are TRBV7-8 and TRBJ1-1; D not resolved. CDR3 length equals 13 residues. The V gene lost 5 bases and the J gene lost 4 bases, with 11 bases spanning the gap. Germline V lookup: CDR1 SGHVS, CDR2 FQNEAQ. Written as DNA, the CDR3 is TGTGCCAGCAGCGCACACAGTCGCACTGAAGCTTTCTTT. Translating it yields CASSAHSRTEAFF.

The rearrangement joins TRBV9 to TRBJ2-1; 9 bases match TRBD2. The germline V gene encodes CDR1 SGDLS and CDR2 YYNGEE. The V and J ends lost 0 bases and 0 bases, in that order; junction bases with no gene match: 10. CDR3 length: 19 amino acids. CDR3 residues: CASSVASGGGGSSYNEQFF. The CDR3 DNA sequence: TGTGCCAGCAGCGTAGCCTCTGGCGGGGGGGGGTCCTCCTACAATGAGCAGTTCTTC.

The gene calls are TRBV24-1 and TRBJ2-5; D is ambiguous. The CDR3 loop spans 14 amino acids. The V gene's germline CDR1 is KGHDR and CDR2 SFDVKD. Trimming left V 4 bases short and J 2 bases short, with 10 bases between. CDR3 coding DNA: TGTGCCACCAGTGACTACGGGCCGCAAGAGACCCAGTACTTC. This encodes CATSDYGPQETQYF.

The chain's CDR3 is CASSEGANTEAFF. CDR3 coding DNA: TGTGCCAGCAGTGAGGGGGCGAACACTGAAGCTTTCTTT. The rearrangement joins TRBV2 to TRBJ1-1, with D possibly matching TRBD1 (6 bases). Germline CDR1 SNHLY, CDR2 FYNNEI. The V end was cut by 3 bases, the J end by 1 base, with 6 bases between. The CDR3 runs 13 residues.

This rearrangement joins TRBV4-3 to TRBJ2-3; 8 nucleotides line up with TRBD2. Germline V gene lookup returns CDR1 LGHNA and CDR2 YSLEER. The CDR3 sequence is 22 residues long. V lost 3 bases to trimming and J lost 1 base; unmatched junction nucleotides: 24. Written as DNA, the CDR3 is TGCGCCAGCAGCCAGGACGTATTGGGGCGACTGAGCGGGGGATTGCGCACAGATACGCAGTATTTT. Translation gives CASSQDVLGRLSGGLRTDTQYF.

The chain employs TRBV4-3 and TRBJ1-2, with D maybe TRBD1 (5 bases). Germline CDR1 and CDR2: LGHNA and YSLEER. CDR3 length: 14 amino acids. Trimming cost V 1 base and J 5 bases, with 11 bases left between them. The CDR3 sequence: CASSQVKGPYGYTF. The CDR3 bases are TGCGCCAGCAGCCAAGTGAAGGGGCCATATGGCTACACCTTC.

J is TRBJ2-3 and V is TRBV7-2, with no clear D. This CDR3 is built from 14 residues. The V gene lost 2 bases and the J gene lost 8 bases, with 14 bases spanning the gap. Germline CDR1 SGHTA, CDR2 FQGNSA. The CDR3 spells CASSLSTVGGTQYF. The CDR3, as DNA: TGTGCCAGCAGCTTATCCACCGTGGGTGGTACGCAGTATTTT. Based on the CDR3 plus reference TRBV7-2 and TRBJ2-3, the full variable domain is GAGVSQSPSNKVTEKGKDVELRCDPISGHTALYWYRQSLGQGLEFLIYFQGNSAPDKSGLPSDRFSAERTGGSVSTLTIQRTQQEDSAVYLCASSLSTVGGTQYFGPGTRLTVL.

The sample holds a few counts of this clone. The rearrangement links TRBV7-3 to TRBJ1-1, with a weak D call TRBD1 (5 bases). CDR3 length: 15 residues. Trimming took 6 bases from V and 5 from J, leaving 19 bases between them. Germline CDR1 and CDR2: SGHTA and FQGTGA. Written as DNA, the CDR3 is TGTGCCAGCAGTTCGACCGAACTGGGACGTACTGAAGCTTTCTTT. It translates to CASSSTELGRTEAFF.

V usage is TRBV7-2 and J usage is TRBJ2-5; TRBD2 matches 10 bases. V was pared by 0 bases and J by 4 bases, with 2 bases of the junction left unmatched. This CDR3 has 15 residues. The V gene's germline CDR1 is SGHTA and CDR2 FQGNSA. The CDR3: CASSLASSGGETQYF. CDR3 bases: TGTGCCAGCAGCTTAGCTTCTAGCGGGGGAGAGACCCAGTACTTC.

V is TRBV19 and J is TRBJ1-2; tentatively, D is TRBD1 (6 bases). The V and J ends lost 5 bases and 6 bases respectively, with 13 bases between them. This CDR3 is 13 amino acids long. Germline V gene lookup returns CDR1 LNHDA and CDR2 SQIVND (reference sequence). The DNA for the CDR3 is TGTGCCAGTAGTTCCACAGGGAATAATGGCTACACCTTC. Translation: CASSSTGNNGYTF.

The V gene is TRBV6-1, the J gene TRBJ1-4; D may be TRBD1 (5 bases). V lost 3 bases, J lost 4 bases, and 12 bases lay in between. This CDR3 spans 15 amino acids. Germline V gives CDR1 MNHNS, CDR2 SASEGT. Here the CDR3 reads CASSEVGLSNEKLFF. As DNA, the CDR3 is TGTGCCAGCAGTGAGGTGGGACTCAGTAATGAAAAACTGTTTTTT.

The V call is TRBV3-1 (or the pseudogene TRBV3-2), the J call TRBJ2-7; 11 nucleotides align to TRBD2. The germline V gene has CDR1 LGHDT and CDR2 YNNKEL (reference sequence). The trim removed 3 bases at V and 2 bases at J, leaving 6 bases unmatched. CDR3 length: 16 amino acids. The CDR3 nucleotides read TGTGCCAGCAGCCAGGAACTAGCGGGGGCCGCCTACGAGCAGTACTTC. The encoded protein is CASSQELAGAAYEQYF.

This chain connects TRBV9 to TRBJ2-6; D is possibly TRBD1 (6 bases). Germline lookup yields CDR1 SGDLS and CDR2 YYNGEE. The length of the CDR3 is 18 residues. V dropped 3 bases and J dropped 0 bases, with 16 bases sitting between them. The CDR3 bases are TGTGCCAGCAGCGAGGGGGACGACAGGACCTCTGGGGCCAACGTCCTGACTTTC. Protein product: CASSEGDDRTSGANVLTF.

The chain has TRBV19 and TRBJ2-5; D uncertain. The CDR3 is 16 residues long. Germline V gene data show CDR1 as LNHDA and CDR2 as SQIVND (reference sequence). V lost 6 bases and J lost 1, with 18 bases in between. The CDR3 DNA is TGTGCCAGTAGCCCGGGTATCGGCAGGCCCCAAGAGACCCAGTACTTC. This encodes CASSPGIGRPQETQYF.

This chain uses TRBV5-1 with TRBJ2-7; 7 bases agree with TRBD2. Unmatched junction bases numbered 4, after V lost 1 base and J lost 0 bases. CDR1 SGHRS and CDR2 YFSETQ come from the germline V gene. CDR3 size: 15 residues. CDR3 nucleotides: TGCGCCAGCAGCTTGAGGGGCGGGGGCTCCTACGAGCAGTACTTC. This translates into CASSLRGGGSYEQYF.

This clone was observed a single time. The rearrangement links TRBV5-5 to TRBJ2-7, with D possibly matching TRBD2 (5 bases). Germline CDR1 reads SGHKS; CDR2 reads YYEKEE (reference sequence). Trimming removed 4 bases at V and 5 bases at J, with 16 bases between. This CDR3 is built from 14 residues. The CDR3 sequence: CASSLRTVHHEQYF. The CDR3 DNA sequence: TGTGCCAGCAGCCTCAGGACTGTGCACCACGAGCAGTACTTC.

The chain uses TRBV6-5 and TRBJ2-1; 13 positions agree with TRBD2. V lost 6 bases to trimming and J lost 8 bases; unmatched junction nucleotides: 4. Germline CDR1 is MNHEY and CDR2 is SVGAGI. This CDR3 is built from 14 residues. CDR3 sequence reads: CASRLAGGRDEQFF. The CDR3 nucleotides are TGTGCCAGCAGACTAGCGGGGGGGCGGGATGAGCAGTTCTTC.

This clone came up a few times. V gene TRBV6-2 or TRBV6-3 combines with J gene TRBJ1-2, with no clear D. Trimming shortened V by 4 bases and J by 8 bases, and 8 bases separated the two germline ends. The CDR3 is 11 amino acids. Germline assignment: CDR1 MNHEY and CDR2 SVGEGT. This chain's CDR3 is CASSSAGGYTF. The DNA for the CDR3 is TGTGCCAGCAGTTCCGCGGGCGGCTACACCTTC.

DNA for the CDR3: TGTGCCAGCAGCTATGGCCTTAGAACCTACGAGCAGTACTTC. It translates to CASSYGLRTYEQYF. V and J are TRBV7-2 and TRBJ2-7; D gene unclear. The germline V gene has CDR1 SGHTA and CDR2 FQGNSA. Trimming shortened V by 4 bases and J by 2 bases, and 12 bases separated the two germline ends. The CDR3 loop spans 14 amino acids.